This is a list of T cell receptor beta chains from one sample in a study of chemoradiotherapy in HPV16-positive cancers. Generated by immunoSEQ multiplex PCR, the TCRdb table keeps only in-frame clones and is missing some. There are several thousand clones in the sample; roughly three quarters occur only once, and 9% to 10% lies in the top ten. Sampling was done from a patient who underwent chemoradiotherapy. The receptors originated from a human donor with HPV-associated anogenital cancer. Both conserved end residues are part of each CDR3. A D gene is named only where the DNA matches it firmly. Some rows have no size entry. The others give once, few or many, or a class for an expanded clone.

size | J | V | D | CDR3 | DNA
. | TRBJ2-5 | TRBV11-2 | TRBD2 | CASSSRLAKETQYF | TGTGCCAGCAGCTCCCGACTAGCTAAAGAGACCCAGTACTTC
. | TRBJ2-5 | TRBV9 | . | CASSVGGAGETQYF | TGTGCCAGCAGCGTAGGGGGGGCCGGTGAGACCCAGTACTTC
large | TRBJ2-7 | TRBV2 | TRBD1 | CASTDRVGEQYF | TGTGCCAGCACCGACAGGGTCGGCGAGCAGTACTTC
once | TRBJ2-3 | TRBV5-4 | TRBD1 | CASSLRTGGRTDTQYF | TGTGCCAGCAGCCTTAGGACAGGGGGTCGCACAGATACGCAGTATTTT
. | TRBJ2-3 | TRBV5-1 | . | CASSLGTPTDTQYF | TGCGCCAGCAGCTTGGGAACCCCAACAGATACGCAGTATTTT
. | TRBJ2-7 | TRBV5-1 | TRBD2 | CASSSGRVQAYEQYF | TGCGCCAGCAGCTCAGGGAGGGTTCAGGCCTACGAGCAGTACTTC
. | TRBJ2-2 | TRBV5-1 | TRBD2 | CASSLVGLAGGPGELFF | TGCGCCAGCAGCTTGGTCGGCCTAGCGGGGGGCCCCGGGGAGCTGTTTTTT
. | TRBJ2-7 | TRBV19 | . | CASSKGTMVSYEQYF | TGTGCCAGTAGTAAGGGGACAATGGTGTCCTACGAGCAGTACTTC
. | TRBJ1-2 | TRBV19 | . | CASSNRQESGYTF | TGTGCCAGTAGTAACAGACAGGAAAGCGGCTACACCTTC
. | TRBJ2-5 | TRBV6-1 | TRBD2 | CASSGGLAGGLETQYF | TGTGCCAGCAGTGGTGGACTAGCGGGGGGGCTGGAGACCCAGTACTTC
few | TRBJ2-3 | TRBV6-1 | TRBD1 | CASSDAPGQSTDTQYF | TGTGCCAGCAGTGACGCTCCGGGACAGAGCACAGATACGCAGTATTTT
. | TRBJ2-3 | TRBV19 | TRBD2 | CASSPQRGEGGDTQYF | TGTGCCAGTAGTCCCCAACGGGGCGAGGGAGGGGATACGCAGTATTTT
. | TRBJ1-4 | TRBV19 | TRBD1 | CASEDRGGTNEKLFF | TGTGCCAGCGAAGACAGGGGCGGGACTAATGAAAAACTGTTTTTT
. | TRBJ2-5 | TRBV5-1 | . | CASSFSGVQETQYF | TGCGCCAGCAGCTTTTCGGGGGTACAAGAGACCCAGTACTTC
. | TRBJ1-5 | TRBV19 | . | CASSPGLLGPGHQPQHF | TGTGCCAGTAGTCCGGGACTGCTAGGGCCGGGGCATCAGCCCCAGCATTTT
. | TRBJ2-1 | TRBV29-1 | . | CSVERQALNPYNEQFF | TGCAGCGTTGAAAGACAGGCTCTCAATCCATACAATGAGCAGTTCTTC
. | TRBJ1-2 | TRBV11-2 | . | CASSLPRNRRAGYGYTF | TGTGCCAGCAGCTTACCCCGCAACAGGAGGGCGGGCTATGGCTACACCTTC
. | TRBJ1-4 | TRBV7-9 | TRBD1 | CASSAGQGIWEKLFF | TGTGCCAGCAGCGCGGGACAGGGGATTTGGGAAAAACTGTTTTTT
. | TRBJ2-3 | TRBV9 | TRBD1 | CASSLTGTGTDTQYF | TGTGCCAGCAGCCTAACCGGGACAGGCACAGATACGCAGTATTTT
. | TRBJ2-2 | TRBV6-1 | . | CASSDGASKWGGELFF | TGTGCCAGCAGTGATGGGGCTAGCAAGTGGGGCGGGGAGCTGTTTTTT
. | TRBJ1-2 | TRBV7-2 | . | CASSLEQGAYGYTF | TGTGCCAGCAGCTTAGAACAGGGAGCCTATGGCTACACCTTC
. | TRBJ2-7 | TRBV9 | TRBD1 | CASSPYLTGDEQYF | TGTGCCAGCAGCCCTTACCTGACAGGGGACGAGCAGTACTTC
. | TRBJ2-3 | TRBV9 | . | CASSVDPLRLDTQYF | TGTGCCAGCAGCGTAGATCCCCTGAGGCTAGATACGCAGTATTTT
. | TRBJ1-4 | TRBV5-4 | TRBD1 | CASSSGGLETNEKLFF | TGTGCCAGCAGCTCAGGGGGTTTGGAAACTAATGAAAAACTGTTTTTT
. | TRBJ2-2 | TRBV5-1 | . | CASSSAGLEDTGELFF | TGCGCCAGCAGCTCGGCTGGTCTAGAGGACACCGGGGAGCTGTTTTTT
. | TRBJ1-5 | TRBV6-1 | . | CASSETTGQPQHF | TGTGCCAGCAGTGAGACTACAGGCCAGCCCCAGCATTTT
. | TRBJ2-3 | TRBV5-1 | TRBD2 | CASRPLAGVTDTQYF | TGCGCCAGCAGACCACTAGCGGGGGTAACAGATACGCAGTATTTT
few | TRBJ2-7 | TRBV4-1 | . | CASSHPEKPWTAQYF | TGCGCCAGCAGCCACCCAGAAAAACCTTGGACAGCGCAGTACTTC